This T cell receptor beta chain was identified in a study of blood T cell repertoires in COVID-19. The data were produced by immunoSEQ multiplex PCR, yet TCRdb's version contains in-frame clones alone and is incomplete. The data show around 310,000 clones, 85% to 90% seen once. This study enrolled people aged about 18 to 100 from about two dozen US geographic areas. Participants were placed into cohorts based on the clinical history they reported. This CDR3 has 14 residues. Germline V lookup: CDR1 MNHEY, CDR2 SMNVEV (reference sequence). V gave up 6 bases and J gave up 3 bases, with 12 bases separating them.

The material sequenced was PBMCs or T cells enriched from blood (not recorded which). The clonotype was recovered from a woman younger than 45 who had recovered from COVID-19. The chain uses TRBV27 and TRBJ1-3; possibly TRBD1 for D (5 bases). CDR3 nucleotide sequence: TGTGCCAGCAGCTCCGGGGGGGTTGGAAACACCATATATTTT. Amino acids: CASSSGGVGNTIYF.